Shown below are 21 T cell receptor beta chains from a single sample sequenced in a study of blood T cell repertoires in COVID-19. The repertoire was sequenced with immunoSEQ multiplex PCR; TCRdb's copy has only in-frame clones and lacks some. The sample yields approximately 150,000 clones, over 75% seen once. Sequencing input: peripheral blood. The receptors were sampled from a human donor in a cohort sampled during active COVID-19.

The chain links TRBV6-6 to TRBJ1-6, with D unresolved. Trimming removed 8 bases from V and 5 bases from J, with 7 bases in between. CDR3 length: 12 residues. Per the germline V gene, CDR1 is MNHNY and CDR2 is SVGAGI (reference sequence). The CDR3 DNA reads as TGTGCCAGCGGGCGGGATAATTCACCCCTCCACTTT. This translates into CASGRDNSPLHF.

The J gene is TRBJ2-1, the V gene TRBV5-1; D is uncertain. Germline V CDR1 and CDR2: SGHRS, YFSETQ. The CDR3 contains 11 residues. With 4 bases removed from V and 9 bases from J, the gap between germline ends came to 8 bases. CDR3 nucleotides: TGCGCCAGCAGCGGAGCGTTTGAGCAGTTCTTC. Translated: CASSGAFEQFF.

A single count supports this clone. V is TRBV6-5 and J is TRBJ1-1; D is possibly TRBD1 (5 bases). Between the trimmed V and J ends, which lost 0 bases and 5 bases, there was a span of 13 bases. Germline CDR1 and CDR2: MNHEY and SVGAGI. This CDR3 is 15 amino acids long. The CDR3: CASSYSMVGGTEAFF. DNA of the CDR3: TGTGCCAGCAGTTACTCGATGGTCGGGGGTACTGAAGCTTTCTTT.

The rearrangement joins TRBV6-6 to TRBJ2-1; unclear D gene. Germline CDR1 reads MNHNY; CDR2 reads SVGAGI (reference sequence). The V end lost 0 bases, the J end lost 10 bases, and 7 bases lay between the germline ends. This CDR3 comprises 12 residues. The CDR3 reads CASSYSSREQFF. The CDR3 nucleotides read TGTGCCAGCAGTTACTCGAGCAGGGAGCAGTTCTTC.

CDR3: CASSGTGTKHSYEQYF. DNA for the CDR3: TGTGCCAGCAGCGGAACCGGGACTAAACACTCCTACGAGCAGTACTTC. J is TRBJ2-7 and V is TRBV7-9; TRBD2 aligns across 7 bases. The junction had 10 bases not matched to a gene; V was cut back by 5 bases and J by 0 bases. Germline assignment: CDR1 SEHNR and CDR2 FQNEAQ (reference sequence). CDR3 length equals 16 residues.

This chain links TRBV19 with TRBJ2-1; 7 bases map to TRBD2. Germline V lookup: CDR1 LNHDA, CDR2 SQIVND (reference sequence). After removal of 3 bases from V and 10 bases from J, the junction contained 6 bases not matched to a gene. The CDR3 consists of 13 residues. In DNA form, the CDR3 reads TGTGCCAGTAGTATCGGGGGGTCAGGAGAGCAGTTCTTC. Protein product: CASSIGGSGEQFF.

V usage is TRBV29-1 and J usage is TRBJ1-4, with TRBD1 matching 8 bases. The V and J ends lost 7 bases and 7 bases, in that order; junction bases with no gene match: 11. The CDR3 covers 14 residues. Germline V gene lookup returns CDR1 SQVTM and CDR2 ANQGSEA. The CDR3 protein is CSASPRGRSEKLFF. As DNA, the CDR3 is TGCAGCGCTAGTCCCAGGGGGCGCAGTGAAAAACTGTTTTTT.

A single count supports this clone. The chain couples TRBV3-1 (or the pseudogene TRBV3-2) to TRBJ2-7; D uncertain. The CDR3 length is 12 residues. With 0 bases removed from V and 4 bases from J, the gap between germline ends came to 4 bases. Germline V gene data show CDR1 as LGHDT and CDR2 as YNNKEL (reference sequence). In DNA, the CDR3 is TGTGCCAGCAGCCAAGATAGATACGAGCAGTACTTC. This encodes CASSQDRYEQYF.

This sequence joins TRBV19 and TRBJ2-2; possibly TRBD1 for D (6 bases). V gave up 0 bases and J gave up 4 bases, with 12 bases separating them. Germline V gene lookup returns CDR1 LNHDA and CDR2 SQIVND (reference sequence). The length of the CDR3 is 16 residues. DNA of the CDR3: TGTGCCAGTAGTATAGACAGGGGCGCGGGCACCGGGGAGCTGTTTTTT. Encoded protein: CASSIDRGAGTGELFF.

Only one count was recorded for this clone. This rearrangement joins TRBV11-3 to TRBJ2-1; TRBD2 matches 8 bases. Trimming removed 4 bases from V and 8 bases from J; junction bases left unmatched: 7. The germline gives CDR1 SGHNT, CDR2 YENEEA. This CDR3 is built from 14 residues. The CDR3 DNA is TGTGCCAGCAGCTCGTTTAGCGGGACCCATGAGCAGTTCTTC. Translation gives CASSSFSGTHEQFF.

The chain combines TRBV9 with TRBJ2-7; D remains unclear. The germline gives CDR1 SGDLS, CDR2 YYNGEE. The length of the CDR3 is 14 residues. V gave up 4 bases and J gave up 2 bases, with 13 bases separating them. The CDR3 loop reads CASSPSDYTYEQYF. The CDR3 nucleotides read TGTGCCAGCAGCCCAAGTGATTACACCTACGAGCAGTACTTC.

This clone was detected only a few times. The chain uses TRBV7-2 and TRBJ1-5; D remains unclear. The CDR3 runs to 15 residues. The germline V gene has CDR1 SGHTA and CDR2 FQGNSA. V lost 1 base to trimming and J lost 4 bases, with 11 bases between them. This CDR3 is CASSLGAGQNQPQHF. The CDR3 DNA sequence: TGTGCCAGCAGCTTAGGGGCGGGCCAAAATCAGCCCCAGCATTTT.

The chain combines TRBV18 with TRBJ1-6; no clear D gene. V was shortened by 6 bases and J by 6 bases, with 6 bases between the two germline ends. CDR1 and CDR2 (germline): KGHSH, LQKENI. The CDR3 is 12 residues long. Written as DNA, the CDR3 is TGTGCCAGCTCCCCGTCTAATTCACCCCTCCACTTT. Protein: CASSPSNSPLHF.

This clone appeared a few times. The chain employs TRBV23-1 and TRBJ2-5; TRBD1 aligns across 7 bases. TRBV23-1 is known as an ORF, though its function is uncertain. The CDR3 is 17 amino acids. The J segment lost 1 base and the V segment lost 4 bases, leaving 12 bases of the junction unmatched. Here the CDR3 reads CASSRRPVNRGQETQYF. Written as DNA, the CDR3 is TGCGCCAGCAGTCGCAGACCGGTGAACAGGGGCCAAGAGACCCAGTACTTC.

CDR3 protein: CASRSNTEAFF. As DNA, the CDR3 is TGCGCCAGCCGGTCGAACACTGAAGCTTTCTTT. The chain combines TRBV10-2 with TRBJ1-1; D gene uncertain. The CDR3 is 11 amino acids. The germline V gene encodes CDR1 WSHSY and CDR2 SAAADI. V was cut by 8 bases and J by 1 base, with 5 bases left in between.

The chain uses TRBV10-3 and TRBJ1-3; 7 positions match TRBD1. Germline CDR1 is ENHRY and CDR2 is SYGVKD. The CDR3 runs to 19 residues. With 2 bases clipped from V and 0 bases from J, the junction kept 13 bases outside the gene matches. The CDR3 loop reads CAISETGQAYGSSGNTIYF. DNA of the CDR3: TGTGCCATCAGTGAGACCGGACAGGCCTACGGTAGCTCTGGAAACACCATATATTTT.

The chain links TRBV28 to TRBJ2-7; no clear D. Trimming shortened V by 5 bases and J by 6 bases, and 8 bases separated the two germline ends. From germline, CDR1 is MDHEN and CDR2 SYDVKM. The CDR3 sequence is 11 residues long. CDR3 bases: TGTGCCAGCAGTCCTTCTTCCGAGCAGTACTTC. Its translation is CASSPSSEQYF.

This clone was counted between two and nine times. V and J are TRBV30 and TRBJ1-6, with D hard to call. The CDR3 loop spans 15 amino acids. Germline V gene data show CDR1 as GTSNPN and CDR2 as SVGIG (reference sequence). V gave up 5 bases and J gave up 0 bases, with 11 bases separating them. The CDR3 is CAWHSLLSYNSPLHF. CDR3 coding DNA: TGTGCCTGGCACAGCCTACTCTCCTATAATTCACCCCTCCACTTT.

This chain connects TRBV7-2 to TRBJ2-7; D is unclear. CDR3 size: 14 residues. Deletions cut 4 bases from V and 4 bases from J, with 14 bases between. The germline CDR1 and CDR2 sequences are SGHTA and FQGNSA. CDR3 sequence (DNA): TGTGCCAGCAGCTCGCGACTCCCCGGGTACGAGCAGTACTTC. Encoded protein: CASSSRLPGYEQYF.

The count of this clone is one. The chain combines TRBV5-1 with TRBJ2-3, with unresolved D. The germline V gene encodes CDR1 SGHRS and CDR2 YFSETQ. The CDR3 covers 15 residues. Trimming removed 0 bases from V and 1 base from J, with 9 bases in between. CDR3 DNA sequence: TGCGCCAGCAGCTTGGATGTGCCAGGCACAGATACGCAGTATTTT. It specifies CASSLDVPGTDTQYF.

The chain employs TRBV4-1 and TRBJ2-5; the match to TRBD1 covers 7 bases. The germline V gene encodes CDR1 MGHRA and CDR2 YSYEKL. The CDR3 extends over 16 amino acids. J gave up 4 bases and V 3 bases, and 11 bases lay outside the gene matches. The CDR3 DNA sequence: TGCGCCAGCAGCCAGAGATCGGACAGGAGTTCAGAGACCCAGTACTTC. It specifies CASSQRSDRSSETQYF.